Below are 24 T cell receptor beta chains sequenced from a single sample in a study of monozygotic twins with inflammatory bowel disease. Using the 5' RACE reads, TCRdb records one entry per CDR3 protein without DNA. The specimen's table records roughly 200,000 distinct CDR3 sequences. Sequencing was done on a sample of blood. The receptors shown here come from a human donor with ulcerative colitis or Crohn's disease, or a healthy co-twin of an affected twin (not recorded which).

The chain uses TRBV5-4 and TRBJ2-2. This CDR3 is 14 amino acids long. Germline CDR1 SGHNT, CDR2 YYREEE (reference sequence). CDR3 sequence reads: CASSSGLLAGELFF.

The chain couples TRBV6-6 to TRBJ2-7; TCRdb calls TRBD2, which cannot be checked without DNA. The CDR3 is made up of 13 amino acids. CDR1 is MNHNY, CDR2 SVGAGI, per germline (reference sequence). CDR3 amino acids: CASGTSSSYEQYF.

The J gene is TRBJ1-1, the V gene TRBV29-1. Per the germline V gene, CDR1 is SQVTM and CDR2 is ANQGSEA. The CDR3 extends over 12 amino acids. The CDR3 region is CSVDGARDEAFF.

The genes are TRBV7-3 and TRBJ2-1; TCRdb calls TRBD1, which cannot be checked without DNA. This CDR3 is built from 18 residues. Germline assignment: CDR1 SGHTA and CDR2 FQGTGA. The CDR3 is CASSSRSGGITSYNEQFF.

V and J are TRBV27 and TRBJ1-5. CDR1 and CDR2 (germline): MNHEY, SMNVEV (reference sequence). The CDR3 totals 12 residues. The CDR3 spells CASGLVNQPQHF.

The chain joins TRBV6-6 to TRBJ1-3. The CDR3 is 13 residues long. Per germline, CDR1 MNHNY and CDR2 SVGAGI (reference sequence). CDR3: CASSYIPGNTIYF.

This chain connects TRBV5-1 to TRBJ2-5; TCRdb reports TRBD2, a call that lacks DNA to check it against. The CDR3 covers 16 residues. The V gene's germline CDR1 is SGHRS and CDR2 YFSETQ. CDR3 region: CASSLRTSGAEETQYF.

The chain joins TRBV15 to TRBJ2-2; TCRdb calls TRBD2, which cannot be checked without DNA. The CDR3 has 15 amino acids. The germline CDR1 and CDR2 sequences are LNHNV and YYDKDF (reference sequence). CDR3 sequence: CATSTAGGWTGELFF.

V is TRBV19 and J is TRBJ1-5; TCRdb lists TRBD1, though no DNA is available to test this call. Germline CDR1 and CDR2: LNHDA and SQIVND (reference sequence). This CDR3 spans 15 amino acids. The CDR3 loop is CASSIEGTTLGTQHF.

The chain combines TRBV5-1 with TRBJ2-1; with no DNA, the TCRdb D assignment of TRBD1 cannot be verified. The germline V gene has CDR1 SGHRS and CDR2 YFSETQ. The CDR3 is 15 amino acids. CDR3 residues: CASSSRGGEYNEQFF. The full variable domain, completed using reference TRBV5-1 and TRBJ2-1, is KAGVTQTPRYLIKTRGQQVTLSCSPISGHRSVSWYQQTPGQGLQFLFEYFSETQRNKGNFPGRFSGRQFSNSRSEMNVSTLELGDSALYLCASSSRGGEYNEQFFGPGTRLTVL.

The chain employs TRBV20-1 and TRBJ1-2. Germline loops: CDR1 DFQATT, CDR2 SNEGSKA (reference sequence). The CDR3 consists of 11 residues. The CDR3 sequence is CSARGSYGYTF.

The rearrangement links TRBV12-3 or TRBV12-4 to TRBJ2-1; no DNA is available, so the TRBD1 call from TCRdb remains unchecked. This CDR3 has 15 residues. CDR3: CASRRGQGAWDEQFF.

The chain links TRBV6-2 or TRBV6-3 to TRBJ2-3; the D gene TCRdb calls, TRBD1, cannot be checked with no DNA. Germline V gene sequence: CDR1 MNHEY, CDR2 SVGEGT. The CDR3 runs 14 residues. CDR3 sequence reads: CASSYGGVTDTQYF.

The chain carries TRBV12-3 or TRBV12-4 and TRBJ1-1. The CDR3 sequence is 15 residues long. The CDR3 loop reads CASSPSSQVNTEAFF.

The chain recombines TRBV2 with TRBJ1-3; TCRdb's D gene call, TRBD1, goes unchecked for lack of DNA. CDR3 length: 15 residues. From germline, CDR1 is SNHLY and CDR2 FYNNEI. This CDR3 reads CASSEEGAQGNTIYF.

The chain has TRBV19 and TRBJ1-3; TCRdb's D call of TRBD1 is untestable without DNA. Germline V lookup: CDR1 LNHDA, CDR2 SQIVND (reference sequence). The CDR3 is 17 residues long. The CDR3 protein is CASGGTGGAGKGNTIYF.

V usage is TRBV7-3 and J usage is TRBJ2-4; TCRdb gives TRBD1 as the D gene, but with no DNA this cannot be confirmed. Per the germline V gene, CDR1 is SGHTA and CDR2 is FQGTGA. CDR3 length: 16 residues. The CDR3 spells CASSSDGHEAKNMQYF.

This CDR3 is CASSLAGGNEQYF. The chain combines TRBV5-1 with TRBJ2-7; TCRdb lists TRBD1, though no DNA is available to test this call. Per the germline V gene, CDR1 is SGHRS and CDR2 is YFSETQ. The CDR3 spans 13 residues.

The chain is built from TRBV4-3 and TRBJ2-2; TCRdb reports TRBD2, a call that lacks DNA to check it against. This CDR3 spans 16 amino acids. The germline CDR1 and CDR2 sequences are LGHNA and YSLEER. The CDR3 here is CASSRGLAGAAGELFF.

The chain carries TRBV20-1 and TRBJ2-2. The length of the CDR3 is 13 residues. CDR1 is DFQATT and CDR2 is SNEGSKA in the germline V gene (reference sequence). CDR3 sequence: CSARDSITGELFF.

The chain links TRBV12-5 to TRBJ1-2; absent DNA, TCRdb's TRBD1 call cannot be checked. The CDR3 totals 16 residues. Germline assignment: CDR1 LGHNT and CDR2 FRNRAP. The CDR3 is CASGPVLGARGDGYTF.

The V gene is TRBV20-1, the J gene TRBJ2-7; TCRdb selects TRBD2, and the lack of DNA leaves this call unchecked. This CDR3 comprises 14 residues. CDR1 and CDR2 from the germline V gene are DFQATT and SNEGSKA (reference sequence). The CDR3 loop is CSARDSGPSYEQYF.

This sequence joins TRBV10-3 and TRBJ2-1; TCRdb returns TRBD1, unconfirmable since there is no DNA. Per germline, CDR1 ENHRY and CDR2 SYGVKD. The CDR3 is 14 residues long. This CDR3 reads CAIRPRDGLNEQFF.

The CDR3 here is CSAWDRGINEQFF. J is TRBJ2-1 and V is TRBV20-1; TCRdb's D call of TRBD1 is untestable without DNA. Germline CDR1 reads DFQATT; CDR2 reads SNEGSKA (reference sequence). The CDR3 totals 13 residues.